These 13 T cell receptor beta chains were all obtained from the same sample, sequenced in a study of blood T cell repertoires in COVID-19. Profiling relied on immunoSEQ multiplex PCR, and the TCRdb table lists in-frame clones only, not all of them. The sample contains tens of thousands of clones, approximately 80% of which appear only once. Sequenced sample: peripheral blood. The receptors were gathered from a woman between 65 and 79 years old with acute or convalescent COVID-19.

The chain couples TRBV6-5 to TRBJ1-5, with D possibly TRBD1 on 5 matching bases. Germline V gives CDR1 MNHEY, CDR2 SVGAGI. CDR3 size: 15 residues. V dropped 7 bases and J dropped 0 bases, with 13 bases sitting between them. CDR3 sequence reads: CASTQGLNSNQPQHF. CDR3 DNA sequence: TGTGCCAGCACCCAGGGCCTTAATAGCAATCAGCCCCAGCATTTT.

The V and J genes are TRBV5-1 and TRBJ2-5; the match to TRBD2 covers 8 bases. In germline, CDR1 is SGHRS, CDR2 YFSETQ. After removal of 0 bases from V and 2 bases from J, the junction contained 6 bases not matched to a gene. The CDR3 loop spans 16 amino acids. The CDR3 DNA reads TGCGCCAGCAGCTTGGTTGCGGGGGGCCGACAAGAGACCCAGTACTTC. Amino acids: CASSLVAGGRQETQYF.

The V call is TRBV13, the J call TRBJ2-5; 7 nucleotides agree with TRBD1. The CDR3 sequence is 15 residues long. Germline CDR1 and CDR2: PRHDT and FYEKMQ (reference sequence). Trimming removed 4 bases from V and 4 bases from J; junction bases left unmatched: 9. In DNA form, the CDR3 reads TGTGCCAGCAGCTATAAAAGACAGGGTACAGAGACCCAGTACTTC. This gives the protein CASSYKRQGTETQYF.

The chain joins TRBV11-2 to TRBJ2-7; D is perhaps TRBD1 (6 bases). Germline V gene data show CDR1 as SGHAT and CDR2 as FQNNGV. The CDR3 has 12 amino acids. Between the trimmed V and J ends, which lost 5 bases and 3 bases, there was a span of 8 bases. The CDR3 is CASSPQGYEQYF. CDR3 sequence (DNA): TGTGCCAGCAGCCCACAGGGCTACGAGCAGTACTTC. Filled out from reference TRBV11-2 and TRBJ2-7, the complete variable domain reads EAGVAQSPRYKIIEKRQSVAFWCNPISGHATLYWYQQILGQGPKLLIQFQNNGVVDDSQLPKDRFSAERLKGVDSTLKIQPAKLEDSAVYLCASSPQGYEQYFGPGTRLTVT.

The chain carries TRBV11-2 and TRBJ2-7; TRBD1 might be the D (6 bases). The CDR3 consists of 14 residues. Deletions cut 1 base from V and 7 bases from J, with 14 bases between. Per the germline V gene, CDR1 is SGHAT and CDR2 is FQNNGV. CDR3 sequence reads: CASSLVAGEREQYF. The CDR3 DNA is TGTGCCAGCAGCTTAGTCGCAGGGGAACGAGAGCAGTACTTC.

The genes are TRBV12-3 or TRBV12-4 and TRBJ1-1; D is unresolved. The CDR3 is made up of 11 amino acids. The V gene lost 3 bases and the J gene lost 3 bases, with 2 bases spanning the gap. CDR3 nucleotide sequence: TGTGCCAGCAGTTTCTACACTGAAGCTTTCTTT. It translates to CASSFYTEAFF.

The CDR3 DNA reads TGTGCCAGTAGTATAGTTGATACGGCAGGGGCCACTGAAGCTTTCTTT. Amino acid sequence: CASSIVDTAGATEAFF. The chain combines TRBV19 with TRBJ1-1; possibly TRBD1 for D (6 bases). The CDR3 is 16 residues long. Germline V gene data show CDR1 as LNHDA and CDR2 as SQIVND (reference sequence). The V end lost 1 base, the J end lost 4 bases, and 16 bases lay between the germline ends.

The chain combines TRBV29-1 with TRBJ2-7; 7 bases align to TRBD1. Looked up from germline, CDR1 is SQVTM and CDR2 is ANQGSEA. This CDR3 is 16 amino acids long. The J segment lost 1 base and the V segment lost 0 bases, leaving 9 bases of the junction unmatched. CDR3 bases: TGCAGCGTTGAAGATCCGGATAACAGGGGATCCTACGAGCAGTACTTC. This codes for CSVEDPDNRGSYEQYF.

This chain joins TRBV4-3 and TRBJ2-3; a weak D match, TRBD2 (7 bases). There are 16 residues in the CDR3. Per germline, CDR1 LGHNA and CDR2 YSLEER. V dropped 4 bases and J dropped 0 bases, with 14 bases sitting between them. As DNA, the CDR3 is TGCGCCAGCAGCCGAGGAGGGGGGGCGAGCACAGATACGCAGTATTTT. It is translated as CASSRGGGASTDTQYF.

The V call is TRBV11-3, the J call TRBJ2-2; 9 bases align to TRBD2. Trimming removed 4 bases from V and 0 bases from J; junction bases left unmatched: 6. From germline, CDR1 is SGHNT and CDR2 YENEEA. The CDR3 is 17 amino acids. CDR3 nucleotide sequence: TGTGCCAGCAGCTCCCGGAGACTAGCGGCGAACACCGGGGAGCTGTTTTTT. Amino acid sequence: CASSSRRLAANTGELFF.

V is TRBV11-3 and J is TRBJ1-1; D unresolved. The CDR3 extends over 14 amino acids. CDR1 and CDR2 (germline): SGHNT, YENEEA. Trimming took 6 bases from V and 0 from J, leaving 11 bases between them. In nucleotides, the CDR3 is TGTGCCAGCAGTCGAGTAGATATGAACACTGAAGCTTTCTTT. This translates into CASSRVDMNTEAFF.

This sequence joins TRBV19 and TRBJ2-1; unclear D gene. CDR1 is LNHDA and CDR2 is SQIVND in the germline V gene (reference sequence). Trimming removed 3 bases at V and 0 bases at J, with 9 bases between. This CDR3 has 15 residues. Here the CDR3 DNA reads TGTGCCAGTAGTATTTTTGAGAGCTCCTACAATGAGCAGTTCTTC. Its protein is CASSIFESSYNEQFF. Supplemented by reference TRBV19 and TRBJ2-1, the full variable domain reads DGGITQSPKYLFRKEGQNVTLSCEQNLNHDAMYWYRQDPGQGLRLIYYSQIVNDFQKGDIAEGYSVSREKKESFPLTVTSAQKNPTAFYLCASSIFESSYNEQFFGPGTRLTVL.

The rearrangement links TRBV19 to TRBJ1-2, with a possible D match to TRBD1 (6 bases). The V end was cut by 5 bases, the J end by 7 bases, with 20 bases between. CDR1 is LNHDA and CDR2 is SQIVND in the germline V gene (reference sequence). This CDR3 is built from 15 residues. DNA of the CDR3: TGTGCCAGTAGTGCGAGGGACAATCCTCTCCGTGGCTACACCTTC. It yields the protein CASSARDNPLRGYTF.